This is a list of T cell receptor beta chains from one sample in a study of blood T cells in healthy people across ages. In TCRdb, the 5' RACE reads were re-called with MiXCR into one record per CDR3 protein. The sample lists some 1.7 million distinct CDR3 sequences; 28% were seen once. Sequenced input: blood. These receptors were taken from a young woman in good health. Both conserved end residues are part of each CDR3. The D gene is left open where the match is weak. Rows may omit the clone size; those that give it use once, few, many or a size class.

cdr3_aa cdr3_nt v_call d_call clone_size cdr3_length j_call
CAWSVLGRRYGYTF TGTGCCTGGAGTGTACTAGGCAGGCGGTATGGCTACACCTTC TRBV30 - few 14 TRBJ1-2
CASSLGESGLGVREQFF TGCGCCAGCAGCTTGGGGGAGTCGGGACTAGGGGTGCGAGAGCAGTTCTTC TRBV5-1 TRBD2 few 17 TRBJ2-1
CAISEGPRNEQFF TGTGCCATCAGTGAGGGCCCAAGGAATGAGCAGTTCTTC TRBV10-3 - - 13 TRBJ2-1
CSARAGQGGSYDEKLFF TGCAGTGCTAGAGCGGGACAGGGGGGTTCGTACGATGAAAAACTGTTTTTT TRBV20-1 TRBD1 few 17 TRBJ1-4
CASSSWPGYEQYF TGTGCCAGCAGCTCGTGGCCAGGCTACGAGCAGTACTTC TRBV7-9 - few 13 TRBJ2-7
CASSVPGLAGRETQYF TGTGCCAGCAGCGTACCGGGACTAGCGGGACGAGAGACCCAGTACTTC TRBV7-2 TRBD2 - 16 TRBJ2-5
CSARVPGLAAYEQYF TGCAGTGCTAGAGTCCCCGGACTAGCGGCCTACGAGCAGTACTTC TRBV20-1 TRBD2 many 15 TRBJ2-7
CASSSTGLAGGSNEQFF TGTGCCAGCAGTTCAACGGGACTAGCGGGAGGCTCGAATGAGCAGTTCTTC TRBV12-3/TRBV12-4 TRBD2 few 17 TRBJ2-1
CASSQTPSSYEQYF TGTGCCAGCAGTCAAACACCGAGCTCCTACGAGCAGTACTTC TRBV27 - - 14 TRBJ2-7
CASCSGGYEQYF TGTGCCAGCTGTAGCGGGGGTTACGAGCAGTACTTC TRBV12-3/TRBV12-4 TRBD2 many 12 TRBJ2-7
CASSEQWNTEAFF TGTGCCAGCAGTGAGCAGTGGAACACTGAAGCTTTCTTT TRBV2 - - 13 TRBJ1-1
CASSPQEAIEQYF TGTGCCAGCAGCCCCCAAGAAGCAATAGAGCAGTACTTC TRBV6-2/TRBV6-3 - many 13 TRBJ2-7
CASSHSDWGYTF TGTGCCAGCAGCCATTCGGACTGGGGCTACACCTTC TRBV7-9 - few 12 TRBJ1-2
CAGSFSLAGNYGYTF TGTGCCGGCAGTTTCTCCTTGGCAGGGAACTATGGCTACACCTTC TRBV27 - few 15 TRBJ1-2
CASSQRTRSYEQYF TGTGCCAGCAGCCAGCGGACTAGGAGCTACGAGCAGTACTTC TRBV12-3/TRBV12-4 TRBD2 few 14 TRBJ2-7
CSARVPIPYNEQFF TGCAGTGCTAGAGTTCCTATTCCCTACAATGAGCAGTTCTTC TRBV20-1 - - 14 TRBJ2-1
CGVEVSRNTEAFF TGCGGCGTTGAAGTCTCCAGGAACACTGAAGCTTTCTTT TRBV29-1 - - 13 TRBJ1-1
CSVDVRGTDTQYF TGCAGCGTTGACGTCAGGGGTACAGATACGCAGTATTTT TRBV29-1 - many 13 TRBJ2-3
CASSRLGAGTQYF TGTGCCAGCAGTCGACTCGGGGCGGGTACGCAGTATTTT TRBV5-6 - few 13 TRBJ2-3
CASSSPSERGVNEQFF TGTGCCAGCAGTTCCCCCTCGGAGCGGGGGGTTAATGAGCAGTTCTTC TRBV28 TRBD2 few 16 TRBJ2-1
CASSLQDSYEQYF TGTGCCAGCAGCCTACAGGACTCCTACGAGCAGTACTTC TRBV7-6 - many 13 TRBJ2-7
CASTSTSSGANVLTF TGTGCCAGCACCTCAACGTCCTCTGGGGCCAACGTCCTGACTTTC TRBV28 - - 15 TRBJ2-6
CASSQVSIEKLFF TGCGCCAGCAGCCAAGTGAGCATTGAAAAACTGTTTTTT TRBV4-1 - few 13 TRBJ1-4